The clone carrying this T cell receptor beta chain was seen repeatedly, ten times or more. The antigen is undetermined. The sample comes from a study of T cell clonality in common variable immunodeficiency. Findings and limits, study-wide: TCRbeta clonality was increased in CVID versus healthy controls. Compared with controls, CVID subjects had fewer shared TCRbeta clones.

The assay was immunoSEQ multiplex PCR, and TCRdb's table has in-frame clones only and misses some. This sample carries about 35,000 clones and no singletons, and 2.5% to 3% goes to the top ten. Both groups were predominantly of Caucasian heritage. Blood samples were heparinized, about 4.5 to 8 ml per donor. Material for sequencing was peripheral blood mononuclear cells. The TCR originated in a person between 18 and 75 years old in good health.

The CDR3 protein is CSARDTQRRGTEAFF. The DNA read from the CDR3 is TGCAGTGCTAGAGACACTCAAAGAAGAGGGACTGAA. This rearrangement joins TRBV20-1 to TRBJ1-1; D unresolved. From the germline J gene comes the end of the CDR3, since the read stops 3 residues before it. V was cut by 0 bases and J by 5 bases, with 16 bases left in between. CDR3 size: 15 residues. The germline CDR1 and CDR2 sequences are DFQATT and SNEGSKA (reference sequence).